This T cell receptor beta chain appears in the sequencing data of a study of T cell repertoires in cytomegalovirus infection. Turning to the study itself: Public TCR beta signatures indicated both CMV infection and matching HLA type. Study findings and constraints: Cumulative frequency (of public TCR beta family members) identified carriers of CMV plus the relevant HLA. CMV-specific HLA-C-restricted TCR beta clonotypes dominated the ex vivo response.

CDR3 length equals 12 residues. Germline V gene data show CDR1 as LNHDA and CDR2 as SQIVND (reference sequence). Trimming took 5 bases from V and 5 from J, leaving 8 bases between them. This clonotype came up a few times. The antigen is unknown. TCRdb used MiXCR to reprocess the reads, holding one entry per CDR3 protein. The sample lists roughly 720,000 distinct CDR3 sequences; about 40% were seen once. This sequence was found in a human donor in good health (CMV status not recorded). Some clones in this sample may be carry-over from other donors' samples. V and J are TRBV19 and TRBJ2-3; D unresolved. Input material: PBMCs. The CDR3 protein is CASSHKGDTQYF. DNA for the CDR3: TGTGCCAGTAGTCACAAAGGAGATACGCAGTATTTT. Combining the CDR3 with reference TRBV19 and TRBJ2-3 gives the whole variable domain DGGITQSPKYLFRKEGQNVTLSCEQNLNHDAMYWYRQDPGQGLRLIYYSQIVNDFQKGDIAEGYSVSREKKESFPLTVTSAQKNPTAFYLCASSHKGDTQYFGPGTRLTVL.